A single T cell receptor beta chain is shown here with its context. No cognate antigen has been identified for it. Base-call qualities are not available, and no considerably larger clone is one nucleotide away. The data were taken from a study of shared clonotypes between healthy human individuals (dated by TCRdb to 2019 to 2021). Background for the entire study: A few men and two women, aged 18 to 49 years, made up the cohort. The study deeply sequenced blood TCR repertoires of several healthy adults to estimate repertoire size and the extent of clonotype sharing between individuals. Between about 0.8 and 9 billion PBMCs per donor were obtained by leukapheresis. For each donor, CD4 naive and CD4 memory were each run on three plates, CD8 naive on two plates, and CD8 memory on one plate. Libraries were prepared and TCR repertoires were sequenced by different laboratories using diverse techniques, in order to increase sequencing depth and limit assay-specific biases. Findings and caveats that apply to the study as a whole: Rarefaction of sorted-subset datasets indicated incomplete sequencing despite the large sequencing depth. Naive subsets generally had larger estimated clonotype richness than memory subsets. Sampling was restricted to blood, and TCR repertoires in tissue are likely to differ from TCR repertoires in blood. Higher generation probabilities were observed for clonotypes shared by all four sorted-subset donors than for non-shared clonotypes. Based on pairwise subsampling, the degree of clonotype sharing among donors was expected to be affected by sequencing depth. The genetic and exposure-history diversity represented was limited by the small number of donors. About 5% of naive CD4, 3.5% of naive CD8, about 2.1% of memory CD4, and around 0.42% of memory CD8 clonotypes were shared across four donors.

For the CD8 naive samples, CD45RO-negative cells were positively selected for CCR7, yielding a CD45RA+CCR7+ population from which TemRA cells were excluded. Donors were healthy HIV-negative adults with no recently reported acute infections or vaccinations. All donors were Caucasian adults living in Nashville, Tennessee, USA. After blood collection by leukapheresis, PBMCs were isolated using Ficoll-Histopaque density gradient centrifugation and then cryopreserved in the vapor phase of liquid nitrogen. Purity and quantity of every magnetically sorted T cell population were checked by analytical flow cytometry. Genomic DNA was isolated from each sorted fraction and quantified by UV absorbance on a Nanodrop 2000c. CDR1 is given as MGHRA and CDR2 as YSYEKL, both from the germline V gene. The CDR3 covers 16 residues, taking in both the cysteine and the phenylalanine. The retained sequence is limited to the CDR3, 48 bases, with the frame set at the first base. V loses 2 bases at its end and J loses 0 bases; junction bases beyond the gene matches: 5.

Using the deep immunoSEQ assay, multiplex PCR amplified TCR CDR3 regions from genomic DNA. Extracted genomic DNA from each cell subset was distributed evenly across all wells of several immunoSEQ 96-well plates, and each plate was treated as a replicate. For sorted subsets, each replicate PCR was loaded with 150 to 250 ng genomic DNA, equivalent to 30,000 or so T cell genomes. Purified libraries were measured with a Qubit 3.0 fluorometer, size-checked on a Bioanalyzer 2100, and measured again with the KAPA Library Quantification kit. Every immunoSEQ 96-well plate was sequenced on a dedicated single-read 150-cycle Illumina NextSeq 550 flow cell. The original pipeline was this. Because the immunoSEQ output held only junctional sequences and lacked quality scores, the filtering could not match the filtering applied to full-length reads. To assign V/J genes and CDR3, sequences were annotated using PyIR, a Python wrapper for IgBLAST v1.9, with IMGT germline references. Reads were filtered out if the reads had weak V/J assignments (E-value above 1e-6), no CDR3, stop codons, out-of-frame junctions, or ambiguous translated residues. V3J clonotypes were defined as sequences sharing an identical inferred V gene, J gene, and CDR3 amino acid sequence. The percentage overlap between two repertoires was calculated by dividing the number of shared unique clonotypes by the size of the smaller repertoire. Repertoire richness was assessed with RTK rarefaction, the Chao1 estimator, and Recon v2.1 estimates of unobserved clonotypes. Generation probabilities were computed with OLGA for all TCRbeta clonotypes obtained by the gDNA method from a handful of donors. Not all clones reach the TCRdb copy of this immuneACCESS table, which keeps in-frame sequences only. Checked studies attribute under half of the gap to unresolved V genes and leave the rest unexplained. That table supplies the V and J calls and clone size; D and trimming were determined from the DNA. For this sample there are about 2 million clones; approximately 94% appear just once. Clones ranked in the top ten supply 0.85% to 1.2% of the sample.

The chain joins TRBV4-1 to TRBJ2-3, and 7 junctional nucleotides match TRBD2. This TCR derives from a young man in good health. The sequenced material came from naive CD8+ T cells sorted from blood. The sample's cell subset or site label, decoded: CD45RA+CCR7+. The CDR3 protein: CASSQLSGVSTDTQYF. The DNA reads TGCGCCAGCAGCCAATTGAGCGGGGTTAGCACAGATACGCAGTATTTT.